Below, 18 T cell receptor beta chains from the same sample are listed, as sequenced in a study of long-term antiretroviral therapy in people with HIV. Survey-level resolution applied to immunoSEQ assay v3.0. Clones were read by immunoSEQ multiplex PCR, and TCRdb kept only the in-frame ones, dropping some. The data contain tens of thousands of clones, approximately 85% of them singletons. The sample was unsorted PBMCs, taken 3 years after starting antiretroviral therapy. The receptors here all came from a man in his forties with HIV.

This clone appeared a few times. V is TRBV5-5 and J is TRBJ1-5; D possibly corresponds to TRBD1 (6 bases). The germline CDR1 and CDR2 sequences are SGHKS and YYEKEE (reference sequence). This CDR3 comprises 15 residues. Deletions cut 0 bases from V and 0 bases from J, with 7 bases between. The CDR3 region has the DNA TGTGCCAGCAGCTTGGCAGGGGCTAGCAATCAGCCCCAGCATTTT. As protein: CASSLAGASNQPQHF.

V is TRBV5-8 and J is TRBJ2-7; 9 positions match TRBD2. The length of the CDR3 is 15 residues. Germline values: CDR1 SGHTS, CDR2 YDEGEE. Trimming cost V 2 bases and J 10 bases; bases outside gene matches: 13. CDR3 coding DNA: TGTGCCAGCAGCTTACGTAGGCTAGCGGGAACGCTCCAGTACTTC. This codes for CASSLRRLAGTLQYF.

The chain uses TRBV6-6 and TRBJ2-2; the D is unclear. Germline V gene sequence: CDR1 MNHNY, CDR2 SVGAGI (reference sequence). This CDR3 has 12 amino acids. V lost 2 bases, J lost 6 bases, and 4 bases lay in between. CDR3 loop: CASSYGPGELFF. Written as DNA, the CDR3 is TGTGCCAGCAGTTACGGACCCGGGGAGCTGTTTTTT.

The CDR3 DNA follows: TGCAGCGTTGCCCTCGGGACAGGGCACACAGATACGCAGTATTTT. Encoded protein: CSVALGTGHTDTQYF. The chain couples TRBV29-1 to TRBJ2-3; TRBD1 matches 9 bases. The germline CDR1 and CDR2 sequences are SQVTM and ANQGSEA. The CDR3 totals 15 residues. Unmatched junction bases numbered 7, after V lost 4 bases and J lost 2 bases.

The CDR3 DNA reads TGTGCCAGCATTTTCGAGGCAGGGGGATCCGAGCAGTACTTC. Translating it yields CASIFEAGGSEQYF. The chain has TRBV7-3 and TRBJ2-7, with 7 bases aligning to TRBD1. The V and J ends lost 7 bases and 6 bases, in that order; junction bases with no gene match: 12. CDR3 length: 14 amino acids. CDR1 is SGHTA and CDR2 is FQGTGA in the germline V gene.

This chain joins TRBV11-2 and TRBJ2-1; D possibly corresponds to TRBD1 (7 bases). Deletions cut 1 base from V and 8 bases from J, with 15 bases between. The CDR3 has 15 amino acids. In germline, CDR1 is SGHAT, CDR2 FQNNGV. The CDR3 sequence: CASSLAGRGADEQFF. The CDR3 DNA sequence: TGTGCCAGCAGCTTAGCCGGCAGGGGGGCGGATGAGCAGTTCTTC.

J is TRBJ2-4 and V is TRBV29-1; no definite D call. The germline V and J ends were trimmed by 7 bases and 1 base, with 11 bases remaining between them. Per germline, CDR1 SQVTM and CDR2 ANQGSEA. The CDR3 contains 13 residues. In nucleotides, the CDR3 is TGCAGCGCAACATACACTGCCAAAAACATTCAGTACTTC. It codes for CSATYTAKNIQYF.

The CDR3 protein is CASSTYGQGSTNEKLFF. CDR3 in DNA: TGTGCCAGTAGTACCTACGGACAGGGATCAACTAATGAAAAACTGTTTTTT. The genes are TRBV19 and TRBJ1-4; TRBD1 aligns across 8 bases. The CDR3 is 17 amino acids. Germline CDR1 is LNHDA and CDR2 is SQIVND (reference sequence). V lost 4 bases and J lost 0; bases outside the gene matches: 7.

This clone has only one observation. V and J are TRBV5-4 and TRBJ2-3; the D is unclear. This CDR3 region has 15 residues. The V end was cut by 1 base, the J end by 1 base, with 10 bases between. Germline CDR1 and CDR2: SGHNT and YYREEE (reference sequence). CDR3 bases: TGTGCCAGCAGCTTGAACGGTCGGGGCACAGATACGCAGTATTTT. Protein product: CASSLNGRGTDTQYF. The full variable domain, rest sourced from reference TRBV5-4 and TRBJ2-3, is ETGVTQSPTHLIKTRGQQVTLRCSSQSGHNTVSWYQQALGQGPQFIFQYYREEENGRGNFPPRFSGLQFPNYSSELNVNALELDDSALYLCASSLNGRGTDTQYFGPGTRLTVL.

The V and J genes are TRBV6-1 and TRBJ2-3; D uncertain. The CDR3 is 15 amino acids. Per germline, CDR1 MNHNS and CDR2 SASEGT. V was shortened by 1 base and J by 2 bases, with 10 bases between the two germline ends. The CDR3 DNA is TGTGCCAGCAGTGAAGGCCCCCAGTCCACAGATACGCAGTATTTT. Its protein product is CASSEGPQSTDTQYF.

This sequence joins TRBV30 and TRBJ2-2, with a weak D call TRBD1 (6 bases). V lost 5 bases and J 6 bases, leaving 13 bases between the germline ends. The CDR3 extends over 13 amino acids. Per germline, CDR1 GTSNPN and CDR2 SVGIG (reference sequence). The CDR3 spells CAWGQLVAGELFF. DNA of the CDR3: TGTGCCTGGGGACAGTTAGTCGCCGGGGAGCTGTTTTTT.

The CDR3 region is CAWSNEGRSNQPQHF. The CDR3 DNA reads TGTGCCTGGAGTAACGAGGGGCGAAGCAATCAGCCCCAGCATTTT. The J gene is TRBJ1-5, the V gene TRBV30; D perhaps matches TRBD1 (5 bases). Trimming shortened V by 2 bases and J by 1 base, and 12 bases separated the two germline ends. Per germline, CDR1 GTSNPN and CDR2 SVGIG (reference sequence). The CDR3 runs to 15 residues.

The CDR3 protein is CASSSAGGETEAFF. CDR3 coding DNA: TGCGCCAGCAGCTCCGCGGGGGGAGAGACTGAAGCTTTCTTT. The chain has TRBV5-1 and TRBJ1-1, with D possibly TRBD1 on 5 matching bases. Looked up from germline, CDR1 is SGHRS and CDR2 is YFSETQ. V was shortened by 3 bases and J by 5 bases, with 14 bases between the two germline ends. This CDR3 spans 14 amino acids.

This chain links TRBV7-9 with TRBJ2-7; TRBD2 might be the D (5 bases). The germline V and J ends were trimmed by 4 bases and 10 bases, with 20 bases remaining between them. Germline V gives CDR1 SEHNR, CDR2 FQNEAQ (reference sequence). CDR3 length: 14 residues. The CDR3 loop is CASSSRRTDNKQYF. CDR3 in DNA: TGTGCCAGCAGCTCCCGCCGGACTGACAATAAACAGTACTTC.

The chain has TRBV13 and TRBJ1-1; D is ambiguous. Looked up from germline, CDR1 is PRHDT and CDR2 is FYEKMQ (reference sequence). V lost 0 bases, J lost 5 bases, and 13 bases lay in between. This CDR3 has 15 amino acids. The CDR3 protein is CASSLGMRRGTEAFF. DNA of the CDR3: TGTGCCAGCAGCTTAGGGATGAGGAGAGGGACTGAAGCTTTCTTT.

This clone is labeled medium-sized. The CDR3 spells CASSLALNTEAFF. DNA of the CDR3: TGTGCCAGCAGCTTAGCGTTGAACACTGAAGCTTTCTTT. The chain is built from TRBV7-9 and TRBJ1-1, with D unresolved. The CDR3 sequence is 13 residues long. The ends were cut back, 0 bases at V and 0 bases at J, with 2 bases in the middle. Germline CDR1 reads SEHNR; CDR2 reads FQNEAQ (reference sequence). Drawing the rest from reference TRBV7-9 and TRBJ1-1, the complete variable domain is DTGVSQNPRHKITKRGQNVTFRCDPISEHNRLYWYRQTLGQGPEFLTYFQNEAQLEKSRLLSDRFSAERPKGSFSTLEIQRTEQGDSAMYLCASSLALNTEAFFGQGTRLTVV.

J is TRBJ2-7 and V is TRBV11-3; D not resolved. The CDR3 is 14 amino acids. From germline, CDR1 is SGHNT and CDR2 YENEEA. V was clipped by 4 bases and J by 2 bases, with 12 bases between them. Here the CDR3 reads CASSYFPGPYEQYF. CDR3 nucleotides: TGTGCCAGCAGCTACTTTCCAGGACCCTACGAGCAGTACTTC.

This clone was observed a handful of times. CDR3 in amino acids: CARSLAGVYEQYF. CDR3 bases: TGTGCCAGAAGCTTGGCGGGGGTCTACGAGCAGTACTTC. V gene TRBV5-3 combines with J gene TRBJ2-7; TRBD2 is a possible D gene (6 bases). TRBV5-3 is flagged as an ORF with uncertain function. The CDR3 runs to 13 residues. Trimming pared 0 bases from V and 3 bases from J, leaving 7 bases between.